This TCR beta chain was sequenced during a study of blood T cell repertoires in COVID-19. As for the study in general: Whether acute or convalescent, the COVID-19 samples came from the United States, Italy and Spain. T cells, B-cell-depleted T cells, or PBMCs provided the cDNA or gDNA that served as material.

V was pared by 6 bases and J by 0 bases, with 13 bases between. Per the germline V gene, CDR1 is ENHRY and CDR2 is SYGVKD. The CDR3 is 15 residues long. Here immunoSEQ multiplex PCR was the method, and the copy in TCRdb shows in-frame clones only, minus some. Seen here are approximately 430,000 clones, just over 85% observed once, and the top ten hold over 1.3%. The sequenced sample was peripheral blood. The chain couples TRBV10-3 to TRBJ2-3; perhaps TRBD1 as D (6 bases). This TCR derives from a woman in her 30s with active or convalescent COVID-19. The CDR3 DNA follows: TGTGCCATCAGCCACGGACAGATAAGCACAGATACGCAGTATTTT. Protein product: CAISHGQISTDTQYF.